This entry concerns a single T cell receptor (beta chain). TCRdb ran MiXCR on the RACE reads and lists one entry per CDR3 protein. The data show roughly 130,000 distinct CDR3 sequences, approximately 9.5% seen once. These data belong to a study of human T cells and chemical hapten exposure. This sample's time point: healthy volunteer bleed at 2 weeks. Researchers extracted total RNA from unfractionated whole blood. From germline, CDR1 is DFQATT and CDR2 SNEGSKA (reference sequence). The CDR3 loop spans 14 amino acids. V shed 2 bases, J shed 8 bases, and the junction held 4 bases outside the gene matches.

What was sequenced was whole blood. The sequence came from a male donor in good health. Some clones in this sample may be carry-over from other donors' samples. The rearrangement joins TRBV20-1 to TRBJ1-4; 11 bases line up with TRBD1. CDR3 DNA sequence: TGCAGTGCTAGACCCGGGACAGGGGGAGAAAAACTGTTTTTT. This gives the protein CSARPGTGGEKLFF.